Below, 12 T cell receptor beta chains from the same sample are listed, as sequenced in a study of identical twins. TCRdb recomputed calls from the 5' RACE reads with MiXCR, one row per CDR3 protein. The sample has around 450,000 distinct CDR3 sequences; 14% are singletons. These sequences were also reported in another study, on yellow fever vaccine responses in identical twins.

Input material: CD4+ T cells sorted from blood. The receptors shown here come from a woman aged 18-35 years in good health.

This chain connects TRBV10-3 to TRBJ2-1; no clear D gene. In germline, CDR1 is ENHRY, CDR2 SYGVKD. V dropped 4 bases and J dropped 7 bases, with 14 bases sitting between them. The length of the CDR3 is 14 residues. The DNA of the CDR3 is TGTGCCATCAGTGTTGGCCAGCAAGGAAATGAGCAGTTCTTC. Translated: CAISVGQQGNEQFF.

The genes are TRBV18 and TRBJ2-7, with TRBD1 matching 9 bases. With 6 bases clipped from V and 3 bases from J, the junction kept 6 bases outside the gene matches. The CDR3 contains 14 residues. Germline lookup yields CDR1 KGHSH and CDR2 LQKENI. Here the CDR3 DNA reads TGTGCCAGCTCCGAGAGGGACAGGGTCTACGAGCAGTACTTC. Translating it yields CASSERDRVYEQYF.

The chain joins TRBV28 to TRBJ2-7; no definite D call. The CDR3 is 12 amino acids. Trimming shortened V by 4 bases and J by 1 base, and 5 bases separated the two germline ends. The germline V gene encodes CDR1 MDHEN and CDR2 SYDVKM. The CDR3 DNA follows: TGTGCCAGCAGTTCCTTTTCCTACGAGCAGTACTTC. It codes for CASSSFSYEQYF.

Written as DNA, the CDR3 is TGTGCCAGCACTCCCCAGGGCGGGGGCACAGATACGCAGTATTTT. It specifies CASTPQGGGTDTQYF. The chain uses TRBV12-3 or TRBV12-4 and TRBJ2-3; TRBD2 is a possible D gene (6 bases). CDR3 length: 15 amino acids. V was cut by 7 bases and J by 1 base, with 15 bases left in between.

This clonotype occurred many times. V gene TRBV4-3 combines with J gene TRBJ2-7, with 9 bases matching TRBD2. With V trimmed by 0 bases and J by 0 bases, 3 bases remained unmatched. Germline values: CDR1 LGHNA, CDR2 YSLEER. The CDR3 covers 16 residues. In nucleotides, the CDR3 is TGCGCCAGCAGCCAAGACCCTAGCGGGGTCTCCTACGAGCAGTACTTC. Translation: CASSQDPSGVSYEQYF.

V is TRBV28 and J is TRBJ2-4, with D maybe TRBD1 (6 bases). V was clipped by 4 bases and J by 3 bases, with 22 bases between them. This CDR3 comprises 18 residues. Germline lookup yields CDR1 MDHEN and CDR2 SYDVKM. CDR3 region: CASSSPQTGWDGKNIQYF. DNA for the CDR3: TGTGCCAGCAGTTCCCCTCAGACAGGCTGGGACGGCAAAAACATTCAGTACTTC.

This clonotype showed up just a few times. This chain uses TRBV7-3 with TRBJ2-7, with TRBD2 matching over 7 bases. This CDR3 contains 14 residues. V shed 5 bases, J shed 6 bases, and the junction held 10 bases outside the gene matches. Germline-derived CDR1 and CDR2 are SGHTA and FQGTGA. The CDR3 sequence is CASSLRASGGEQYF. The DNA for the CDR3 is TGTGCCAGCAGCCTTCGGGCTAGCGGAGGCGAGCAGTACTTC.

There are a few counts of this clonotype. This chain links TRBV20-1 with TRBJ2-7, with D possibly being TRBD1 (5 bases). The germline V gene encodes CDR1 DFQATT and CDR2 SNEGSKA (reference sequence). The CDR3 length is 14 residues. Between the trimmed V and J ends, which lost 0 bases and 3 bases, there was a span of 12 bases. CDR3 in amino acids: CSARDSPGIYEQYF. The CDR3 DNA follows: TGCAGTGCTAGAGATAGCCCAGGGATCTACGAGCAGTACTTC.

The chain carries TRBV4-3 and TRBJ2-2, with 12 bases matching TRBD1. The CDR3 spans 17 residues. V lost 4 bases to trimming and J lost 6 bases; unmatched junction nucleotides: 9. The germline V gene has CDR1 LGHNA and CDR2 YSLEER. CDR3 sequence: CASSRSPGQGASGELFF. CDR3 DNA sequence: TGCGCCAGCAGCCGGTCGCCGGGACAGGGGGCTTCCGGGGAGCTGTTTTTT.

This clonotype was counted a few times. The rearrangement uses TRBV20-1 and TRBJ1-6; tentatively, D is TRBD1 (5 bases). Germline CDR1 DFQATT, CDR2 SNEGSKA (reference sequence). Trimming removed 6 bases at V and 6 bases at J, with 9 bases between. This CDR3 has 12 amino acids. CDR3 amino acids: CSAQAINSPLHF. CDR3 sequence (DNA): TGCAGTGCACAGGCGATTAATTCACCCCTCCACTTT.

This clonotype appeared a few times. This chain links TRBV24-1 with TRBJ2-3; D not certain. Deletions cut 0 bases from V and 2 bases from J, with 8 bases between. Germline V gene data show CDR1 as KGHDR and CDR2 as SFDVKD. This CDR3 has 15 amino acids. CDR3 DNA sequence: TGTGCCACCAGTGATTTGGTCCTGAACACAGATACGCAGTATTTT. It codes for CATSDLVLNTDTQYF.

This clonotype was counted ten times or more. V usage is TRBV4-3 and J usage is TRBJ2-7; no reliable D call. From germline, CDR1 is LGHNA and CDR2 YSLEER. The V end lost 1 base, the J end lost 5 bases, and 12 bases lay between the germline ends. The CDR3 spans 14 residues. The CDR3 DNA follows: TGCGCCAGCAGCCAAGCGACGTTTCGGGACGAGCAGTACTTC. It specifies CASSQATFRDEQYF.